A single TCR beta chain is shown here with its context. Its cognate antigen is unknown. The CDR3 is 15 residues long. Germline V gene data show CDR1 as LNHDA and CDR2 as SQIVND (reference sequence). V gave up 9 bases and J gave up 1 base, with 16 bases separating them. The data originate from a study of cytomegalovirus exposure and HLA in healthy donors. Study findings and constraints: Rarity characterized most TCR sequences, yet some public TCRs appeared in many donors. Available immune exposure information covered CMV serostatus only. Several of the most significant clusters appeared, in a later analysis, to be linked to common viral pathogens.

Use of 60 Vbeta and 13 Jbeta primers characterized the PCR. Here immunoSEQ multiplex PCR was the method, and the copy in TCRdb shows in-frame clones only, minus some. The sample lists roughly 120,000 clones; around 78% were seen once. The receptor was isolated from a man aged 55 to 69 in good health and CMV-seropositive. The chain uses TRBV19 and TRBJ1-5, with a possible D match to TRBD1 (6 bases). Sequences were obtained from PBMCs. This chain's CDR3 is CASEASGQSNQPQHF. The CDR3 DNA is TGTGCCAGCGAAGCATCCGGACAGAGCAATCAGCCCCAGCATTTT.